Detailed here is one TCR beta chain. The antigen is not known. This specimen comes from a study of vaccination and CD4 T cells after COVID-19. Study as a whole: There were six male and four female convalescents, and two of them were Hispanic. The control cultures got either a CEFX pool, an HIV-1 Nef pool, or no peptide at all. The authors used overlapping spike peptides from SARS-CoV-2, HCoV-NL63, HCoV-OC43 and HCoV-229E to stimulate cells. Study results and caveats: In convalescent patients, 304 of 307 vaccine-specific clones were spike mono-reactive.

Germline V gene lookup returns CDR1 SGHTA and CDR2 FQGTGA. The CDR3 extends over 16 amino acids. Trimming took off 1 base at V and 1 base at J, with 13 bases between the two ends. The Oncomine TCR Beta short-read assay sequenced DNA from cultured CD4+ T cells. TCRdb recomputed calls from the PCR reads with MiXCR, one row per CDR3 protein. Of some 9,100 distinct CDR3 sequences listed, roughly 64% were seen once; the top ten hold roughly 25%. Treatment denoted: roughly 11-day PBMC culture with coronavirus spike peptide pools or control peptides (ViraFEST assay). The sample comprised CD4+ T cells from blood, cultured in vitro. The TCR sequence derives from a human donor who had recovered from COVID-19. The rearrangement joins TRBV7-3 to TRBJ1-2; D remains unclear. CDR3 bases: TGTGCCAGCAGCTTAAAACCAGGAGGGAGTAACTATGGCTACACCTTC. Translating gives CASSLKPGGSNYGYTF. Using reference TRBV7-3 and TRBJ1-2 for the parts outside the CDR3, the full variable domain is GAGVSQTPSNKVTEKGKYVELRCDPISGHTALYWYRQSLGQGPEFLIYFQGTGAADDSGLPNDRFFAVRPEGSVSTLKIQRTERGDSAVYLCASSLKPGGSNYGYTFGSGTRLTVV.